One sample yielded the 2 T cell receptor beta chains listed below, sequenced in a study of regulatory T cells in long-lasting Graves disease. Construction of the TCR beta libraries employed iRepertoire HTBI primers in conjunction with Arm-PCR of CDR3 regions. TCRdb re-analysed the multiplex PCR reads in MiXCR, keeping a single row per CDR3 protein. This table has a few hundred thousand distinct CDR3 sequences, roughly 25% appearing once. Time point in this sample: persistent/refractory GD, antithyroid drugs over 5 years with positive TRAb. Extracted PBMC RNA gave rise to the TCR library. The source material was peripheral blood mononuclear cells (PBMCs), sampled when the disease was refractory, from a patient treated with antithyroid drugs. These receptors all stem from a woman aged 40-49 years with Graves disease.

There are a few counts of this clonotype. V and J are TRBV25-1 and TRBJ2-5; maybe TRBD1 (7 bases). The V gene lost 5 bases and the J gene lost 5 bases, with 15 bases spanning the gap. CDR1 and CDR2 from the germline V gene are MGHDK and SYGVNS. There are 14 residues in the CDR3. CDR3 region: CASSRQGGRETQYF. CDR3 coding DNA: TGTGCCAGCAGTAGACAGGGAGGAAGGGAGACCCAGTACTTC. Full variable domain (missing parts from reference TRBV25-1 and TRBJ2-5): EADIYQTPRYLVIGTGKKITLECSQTMGHDKMYWYQQDPGMELHLIHYSYGVNSTEKGDLSSESTVSRIRTEHFPLTLESARPSHTSQYLCASSRQGGRETQYFGPGTRLLVL.

The table lists this clonotype with many counts. The gene calls are TRBV2 and TRBJ2-2; unclear D gene. V shed 8 bases and J shed 1 base, with 14 bases lying between them. Germline loops: CDR1 SNHLY, CDR2 FYNNEI. The CDR3 contains 15 residues. This CDR3 is CASLNVRVNTGELFF. The CDR3 DNA is TGTGCCAGCTTAAATGTACGGGTGAACACCGGGGAGCTGTTTTTT.